The sequence of this TCR beta chain was determined in a study of blood T cells in healthy people across ages. Study-level background: Per every two T cells, about one barcoded beta molecule was captured by template switching.

A second PCR of 7 to 11 cycles used a sample-barcoded 5' primer and a J-beta primer mix. Each cDNA molecule was tagged by a template-switch adaptor that had 12 random nucleotides. One entry per CDR3 protein results from TCRdb running MiXCR on the 5' RACE reads. The sample gives around 800,000 distinct CDR3 sequences, around 62% of which show up once; about 27% is in the top ten. CDR3 size: 16 residues. Trimming took 1 base from V and 8 from J, leaving 20 bases between them. The germline CDR1 and CDR2 sequences are LGHNA and YSLEER. Study observations and caveats: A greater number of naive CD4+ cells and higher diversity distinguished long-lived donors from aged donors. Diversity estimated from one million T cells was considered an underestimate.

A remark on this clonotype: The antigen is undetermined.

The chain employs TRBV4-3 and TRBJ1-2; D not resolved. The origin of this receptor is a man aged 30 to 39 in good health. Material for sequencing was blood. The CDR3 sequence is CASSQVMDALHGGYTF. The CDR3 DNA reads TGCGCCAGCAGCCAAGTGATGGACGCCCTCCATGGAGGCTACACCTTC.